The 4 T cell receptor beta chains reported below all come from one sample, sequenced in a study of T cells in Graves' hyperthyroidism and ophthalmopathy. It was RNA transcripts that yielded the amplified TCR beta CDR3 regions. HTBI primers were employed in a first-round RT-PCR of the TCR CDR3. TCRdb fed the multiplex PCR reads into MiXCR, producing one record per CDR3 protein. The table lists hundreds of thousands of distinct CDR3 sequences, 14% to 15% of them singletons. The specimen sequenced was blood. The receptors derive from a woman in her thirties or forties with Graves' ophthalmopathy.

This sequence joins TRBV3-1 and TRBJ1-1, with no clear D. Germline V gives CDR1 LGHDT, CDR2 YNNKEL (reference sequence). The ends were cut back, 2 bases at V and 8 bases at J, with 12 bases in the middle. This CDR3 is built from 13 residues. This CDR3 reads CASSQTGPSEAFF. DNA of the CDR3: TGTGCCAGCAGCCAAACGGGTCCCAGCGAAGCTTTCTTT.

This clonotype was seen many times. The chain uses TRBV12-3 or TRBV12-4 and TRBJ2-5; D is ambiguous. The V end was cut by 3 bases, the J end by 5 bases, with 13 bases between. The CDR3 has 14 residues. CDR3 sequence reads: CASSFTHSPETQYF. CDR3 sequence (DNA): TGTGCCAGCAGTTTCACTCACTCACCCGAGACCCAGTACTTC.

The chain links TRBV3-1 to TRBJ2-7; D is perhaps TRBD1 (6 bases). The V gene lost 3 bases and the J gene lost 10 bases, with 10 bases spanning the gap. The germline gives CDR1 LGHDT, CDR2 YNNKEL (reference sequence). The CDR3 is 11 residues long. The CDR3 here is CASSQGQFQYF. Written as DNA, the CDR3 is TGTGCCAGCAGCCAGGGACAATTCCAGTACTTC.

The chain combines TRBV13 with TRBJ1-6; 7 bases are shared with TRBD1. J gave up 6 bases and V 2 bases, and 4 bases lay outside the gene matches. Germline assignment: CDR1 PRHDT and CDR2 FYEKMQ (reference sequence). The CDR3 contains 15 residues. CDR3 sequence: CASSLRDRANSPLHF. CDR3 DNA: TGTGCCAGCAGCTTAAGGGACAGAGCTAATTCACCCCTCCACTTT.